A single sample gave rise to the 13 T cell receptor beta chains below, sequenced in a study of shared clonotypes between healthy human individuals. The protocol was immunoSEQ multiplex PCR, while the TCRdb copy is restricted to in-frame clones and leaves out a portion. The sample yields roughly 1,500,000 clones, approximately 98.5% seen once. The sequencing input was naive CD4+ T cells sorted from blood. The sample's subset: CD45RA+ positively selected. All receptors derive from a man aged 30 to 39 in good health.

This chain joins TRBV28 and TRBJ2-7; D not resolved. The germline gives CDR1 MDHEN, CDR2 SYDVKM. Trimming left V 5 bases short and J 3 bases short, with 8 bases between. The CDR3 is 12 residues long. The CDR3 loop is CASSHSFYEQYF. The CDR3 DNA sequence: TGTGCCAGCAGTCACAGCTTCTACGAGCAGTACTTC.

The V call is TRBV6-4, the J call TRBJ2-1; 7 nucleotides agree with TRBD2. The CDR3 has 15 amino acids. CDR1 is MRHNA, CDR2 SNTAGT, per germline. V dropped 2 bases and J dropped 6; count of bases not matched to a gene: 7. CDR3 residues: CASSDAGGNFNEQFF. CDR3 DNA sequence: TGTGCCAGCAGTGACGCCGGGGGGAACTTCAATGAGCAGTTCTTC.

V and J are TRBV27 and TRBJ2-7, with D uncertain. V lost 6 bases and J 3 bases, leaving 9 bases between the germline ends. From germline, CDR1 is MNHEY and CDR2 SMNVEV (reference sequence). The CDR3 extends over 12 amino acids. The CDR3 sequence: CASSPTGYEQYF. In DNA, the CDR3 is TGTGCCAGCAGCCCCACTGGCTACGAGCAGTACTTC.

This clone was observed once. The chain links TRBV7-9 to TRBJ2-6, with D perhaps TRBD1 or TRBD2 (5 bases each). This CDR3 comprises 18 residues. V dropped 7 bases and J dropped 1 base, with 20 bases sitting between them. Per the germline V gene, CDR1 is SEHNR and CDR2 is FQNEAQ (reference sequence). CDR3 amino acids: CASNLARGEASGANVLTF. CDR3 coding DNA: TGTGCCAGCAACCTTGCCCGGGGCGAGGCTTCTGGGGCCAACGTCCTGACTTTC.

The chain carries TRBV28 and TRBJ1-2, with D possibly TRBD1 on 5 matching bases. Germline V gene lookup returns CDR1 MDHEN and CDR2 SYDVKM. Trimming took 5 bases from V and 12 from J, leaving 13 bases between them. The CDR3 covers 11 residues. CDR3 bases: TGTGCCAGCAGTACCAGGGTTTTTCACACCTTC. This codes for CASSTRVFHTF.

Worth noting for this clone: The same CDR3 also results from other DNA sequences found in this sample. This chain links TRBV29-1 with TRBJ2-5; 9 bases fit TRBD1. The CDR3 has 12 amino acids. Germline V CDR1 and CDR2: SQVTM, ANQGSEA. V was clipped by 6 bases and J by 3 bases; unmatched bases: 2. CDR3: CSVTGGEETQYF. As DNA, the CDR3 is TGCAGCGTGACAGGGGGAGAAGAGACCCAGTACTTC.

This rearrangement joins TRBV7-8 to TRBJ1-4; D gene ambiguous. Germline lookup yields CDR1 SGHVS and CDR2 FQNEAQ. V dropped 1 base and J dropped 8 bases, with 14 bases sitting between them. The CDR3 spans 15 residues. In DNA form, the CDR3 reads TGTGCCAGCAGCTTAGACGACAAAAGAAGCGAAAAACTGTTTTTT. Amino acid sequence: CASSLDDKRSEKLFF.

This chain joins TRBV11-2 and TRBJ2-5, with TRBD1 matching 10 bases. Germline V gives CDR1 SGHAT, CDR2 FQNNGV. The CDR3 is made up of 14 amino acids. Germline trimming cut 4 bases from V and 5 bases from J; bases unmatched to any gene: 4. CDR3 amino acids: CASSWDRGLETQYF. CDR3 nucleotide sequence: TGTGCCAGCAGCTGGGACAGGGGATTGGAGACCCAGTACTTC.

The CDR3 region has the DNA TGTGCCAGCACCGACACGTTCATGAACACTGAAGCTTTCTTT. Protein product: CASTDTFMNTEAFF. The chain is built from TRBV6-5 and TRBJ1-1; D is undetermined. Germline V gene lookup returns CDR1 MNHEY and CDR2 SVGAGI. Trimming stripped 7 bases from V and 0 bases from J, with 12 bases between. The length of the CDR3 is 14 residues.

The chain combines TRBV5-5 with TRBJ2-5; D may be TRBD1 (6 bases). V lost 1 base and J lost 4, with 11 bases in between. Germline V lookup: CDR1 SGHKS, CDR2 YYEKEE (reference sequence). CDR3 length: 14 amino acids. DNA for the CDR3: TGTGCCAGCAGCTTGACAGGGATAGGAGAGACCCAGTACTTC. It specifies CASSLTGIGETQYF. Filled out from reference TRBV5-5 and TRBJ2-5, the complete variable domain reads DAGVTQSPTHLIKTRGQQVTLRCSPISGHKSVSWYQQVLGQGPQFIFQYYEKEERGRGNFPDRFSARQFPNYSSELNVNALLLGDSALYLCASSLTGIGETQYFGPGTRLLVL.

This clone was detected only once. The J gene is TRBJ2-1, the V gene TRBV10-2, with 7 bases that match TRBD2. J was trimmed by 10 bases and V by 2 bases; bases with no gene match: 11. This CDR3 comprises 15 residues. Germline V lookup: CDR1 WSHSY, CDR2 SAAADI. The CDR3 DNA reads TGCGCCAGCAGTGAGGCGGGGGTATCAGGTCAGGAGCAGTTCTTC. Translation: CASSEAGVSGQEQFF.

Turning to this clone: Other DNA sequences within the sample encode an identical CDR3. This chain joins TRBV5-6 and TRBJ2-7, with TRBD1 matching over 7 bases. Germline V CDR1 and CDR2: SGHDT, YYEEEE. This CDR3 has 11 amino acids. V shed 4 bases and J 7 bases; nucleotides not matched to a gene: 2. In DNA form, the CDR3 reads TGTGCCAGCAGCCTGACAGGGGAGCAGTACTTC. It translates to CASSLTGEQYF.

The chain links TRBV5-1 to TRBJ1-5; D remains unclear. The CDR3 sequence is 13 residues long. V gave up 0 bases and J gave up 4 bases, with 5 bases separating them. CDR1 and CDR2 (germline): SGHRS, YFSETQ. CDR3 protein: CASSLGYNQPQHF. CDR3 coding DNA: TGCGCCAGCAGCTTGGGGTATAATCAGCCCCAGCATTTT.